The source of this T cell receptor (beta chain) is a study of cytomegalovirus exposure and HLA in healthy donors. Looked up from germline, CDR1 is SQVTM and CDR2 is ANQGSEA. The CDR3 is 13 residues long. Between the trimmed V and J ends, which lost 2 bases and 5 bases, there was a span of 12 bases. Amplification used 60 Vbeta primers and 13 Jbeta primers. In the study's own analysis: It was a later analysis that counted roughly 80 million unique TCR beta chains, of which about 10 million were shared. Some clones are missing from TCRdb's copy, which holds only in-frame ones; the method was immunoSEQ multiplex PCR. That table supplies the V and J calls and clone size; D and trimming were determined from the DNA. The table lists 110,000 or so clones, approximately 8% of them singletons. Study conclusions and caveats: CMV antigen specificity of three CMV-associated chains was confirmed in vitro. TCR association rates varied by HLA locus in a later analysis, with DRB1 highest and HLA-C lowest.

Donors consisted of healthy bone marrow donors. Concerning this clone: The antigen is undetermined.

The TCR sequence derives from a woman aged 40 to 49 in good health and CMV-seropositive. The sample taken for sequencing was PBMCs. V gene TRBV29-1 combines with J gene TRBJ1-1; no firm D call. CDR3 region: CSVETAVVTEAFF. The DNA of the CDR3 is TGCAGCGTTGAAACAGCGGTTGTAACTGAAGCTTTCTTT. The variable domain in full, completed from reference TRBV29-1 and TRBJ1-1, reads SAVISQKPSRDICQRGTSLTIQCQVDSQVTMMFWYRQQPGQSLTLIATANQGSEATYESGFVIDKFPISRPNLTFSTLTVSNMSPEDSSIYLCSVETAVVTEAFFGQGTRLTVV.